The T cell receptor (beta chain) described here comes from a study of response to subunit inactivated influenza vaccine. The CDR3 has 18 residues. Germline CDR1 is KGHSH and CDR2 is LQKENI. V was clipped by 3 bases and J by 6 bases, with 26 bases between them. This clonotype occurred a few times. Its antigen is unknown. TCRdb reprocessed the RT-PCR reads with MiXCR, giving one entry per CDR3 protein. The top ten hold about 9.4% of the sample, which has about 300,000 distinct CDR3 sequences, 21% seen once. Findings and limits, study-wide: Authors suggested each seasonal flu vaccination may recruit only limited numbers of new T cells.

This chain joins TRBV18 and TRBJ1-2; weak D call: TRBD1 (5 bases). The TCR originated in a man in his fifties or sixties who received an inactivated influenza vaccine. The specimen was PBMCs from blood, collected 21 months after vaccination. The CDR3 nucleotides read TGTGCCAGCTCACCGGTTATGGGGACTCCCTCGATGGGCGATGGCTACACCTTC. Translation: CASSPVMGTPSMGDGYTF.